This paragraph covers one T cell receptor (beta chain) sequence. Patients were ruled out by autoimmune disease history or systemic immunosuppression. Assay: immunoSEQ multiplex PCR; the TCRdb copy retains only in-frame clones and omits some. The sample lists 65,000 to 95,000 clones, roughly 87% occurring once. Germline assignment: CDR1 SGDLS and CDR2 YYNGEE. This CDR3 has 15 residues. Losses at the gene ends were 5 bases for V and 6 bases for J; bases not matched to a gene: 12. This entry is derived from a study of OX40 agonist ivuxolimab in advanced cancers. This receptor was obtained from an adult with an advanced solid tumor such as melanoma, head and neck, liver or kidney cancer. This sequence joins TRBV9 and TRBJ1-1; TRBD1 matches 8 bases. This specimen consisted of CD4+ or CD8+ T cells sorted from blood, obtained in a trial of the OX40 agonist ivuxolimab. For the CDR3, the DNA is TGTGCCAGCAGTGGGGTTAGGACAGGGAAGGCTGAAGCTTTCTTT. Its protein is CASSGVRTGKAEAFF.